The 20 T cell receptor beta chains reported below all come from one sample, sequenced in a study of shared clonotypes between healthy human individuals. The table came from immunoSEQ multiplex PCR; TCRdb's copy has only in-frame clones and leaves some out. In the table there are a few million clones, 90% to 95% of which are singletons. Sequencing was carried out using naive CD4+ T cells sorted from blood. Subset denoted: CD45RA+ positively selected. Receptor source: a man aged 18 to 30 in good health.

Points on this clone: This CDR3 is also generated by other DNA sequences in the sample. This chain links TRBV20-1 with TRBJ2-7; D call uncertain. Germline CDR1 reads DFQATT; CDR2 reads SNEGSKA (reference sequence). Trimming took 3 bases from V and 4 from J, leaving 7 bases between them. This CDR3 is built from 11 residues. CDR3 residues: CSASNPYEQYF. CDR3 coding DNA: TGCAGTGCTAGTAACCCTTACGAGCAGTACTTC.

The table lists this clone with a count of one. The genes are TRBV19 and TRBJ2-2; 12 bases map to TRBD1. V was clipped by 0 bases and J by 3 bases; unmatched bases: 2. CDR1 is LNHDA and CDR2 is SQIVND in the germline V gene (reference sequence). The CDR3 contains 17 residues. The CDR3 sequence is CASSIDRDRGHTGELFF. The CDR3 coding sequence is TGTGCCAGTAGTATAGACCGGGACAGGGGGCACACCGGGGAGCTGTTTTTT.

Note on this clone: A junction end diverges from the germline sequence, so it may reflect a read error. The chain links TRBV7-7 to TRBJ2-1; 9 bases are shared with TRBD1. Germline V lookup: CDR1 SSHAT, CDR2 FNYEAQ (reference sequence). This CDR3 region has 15 residues. Here the CDR3 reads CASSPGQGPYNEQFF. CDR3 in DNA: TGTGCTAGCAGCCCAGGACAGGGGCCCTACAATGAGCAGTTCTTC.

This CDR3 is CASSSGQAMNTEAFF. The CDR3 DNA sequence: TGTGCCAGTAGTTCTGGACAGGCTATGAACACTGAAGCTTTCTTT. The chain employs TRBV19 and TRBJ1-1; TRBD1 matches at 7 bases. Looked up from germline, CDR1 is LNHDA and CDR2 is SQIVND (reference sequence). The J segment lost 0 bases and the V segment lost 5 bases, leaving 6 bases of the junction unmatched. The CDR3 covers 15 residues.

The V and J genes are TRBV6-1 and TRBJ2-1; D is unclear. This CDR3 region has 11 residues. Germline V gene sequence: CDR1 MNHNS, CDR2 SASEGT. Trimming shortened V by 1 base and J by 12 bases, and 7 bases separated the two germline ends. This chain's CDR3 is CASSEEGGQFF. The CDR3 region has the DNA TGTGCCAGCAGTGAAGAGGGTGGGCAGTTCTTC.

This clone appeared a few times. V is TRBV27 and J is TRBJ1-5; D gene ambiguous. Germline V CDR1 and CDR2: MNHEY, SMNVEV (reference sequence). Trimming took 0 bases from V and 0 from J, leaving 12 bases between them. The CDR3 contains 17 residues. CDR3 amino acids: CASSLSANLYSNQPQHF. The CDR3 DNA reads as TGTGCCAGCAGTTTATCGGCTAACCTCTATAGCAATCAGCCCCAGCATTTT.

Details on this clone: This same CDR3 is encoded by further DNA sequences in the sample. The rearrangement links TRBV27 to TRBJ2-7, with unresolved D. This CDR3 has 12 amino acids. V shed 0 bases and J shed 4 bases, with 4 bases lying between them. Germline V gives CDR1 MNHEY, CDR2 SMNVEV (reference sequence). CDR3: CASSLSGYEQYF. CDR3 sequence (DNA): TGTGCCAGCAGTTTATCAGGTTACGAGCAGTACTTC.

The V and J genes are TRBV11-2 and TRBJ1-3; D unresolved. Germline CDR1 SGHAT, CDR2 FQNNGV. This CDR3 has 12 residues. V was cut by 2 bases and J by 4 bases, with 3 bases left in between. Here the CDR3 DNA reads TGTGCCAGCAGCTTACTCGGAAACACCATATATTTT. It specifies CASSLLGNTIYF.

This clone was counted between two and nine times. The chain couples TRBV6-6 to TRBJ1-5, with D perhaps TRBD1 (6 bases). The CDR3 spans 15 residues. V lost 2 bases, J lost 1 base, and 9 bases lay in between. CDR1 and CDR2 from the germline V gene are MNHNY and SVGAGI (reference sequence). The CDR3 sequence: CASSYNRESNQPQHF. DNA for the CDR3: TGTGCCAGCAGTTACAACAGGGAAAGCAATCAGCCCCAGCATTTT.

The rearrangement uses TRBV6-1 and TRBJ1-5; D unclear. Germline V gene sequence: CDR1 MNHNS, CDR2 SASEGT. The CDR3 runs 14 residues. The V end was cut by 7 bases, the J end by 0 bases, with 10 bases between. The CDR3 DNA is TGTGCCAGCACTCTGGGGAGTAGCAATCAGCCCCAGCATTTT. It codes for CASTLGSSNQPQHF.

This chain uses TRBV11-2 with TRBJ2-5; 8 bases match TRBD1. The J call could be wrong; TRBJ2-7 is a better fit for the DNA end. This CDR3 comprises 15 residues. The germline V gene encodes CDR1 SGHAT and CDR2 FQNNGV. CDR3 loop: CASSLTTGATYEQYF. The CDR3 DNA is TGTGCCAGCAGTTTAACGACAGGGGCAACCTACGAGCAGTACTTC.

Only one count was recorded for this clone. The rearrangement links TRBV30 to TRBJ1-5; possibly TRBD1 for D (5 bases). CDR3 size: 14 residues. Germline loops: CDR1 GTSNPN, CDR2 SVGIG (reference sequence). V was pared by 0 bases and J by 4 bases, with 10 bases between. The CDR3, as DNA: TGTGCCTGGAGTGTAATGGGACCTAATCAGCCCCAGCATTTT. This gives the protein CAWSVMGPNQPQHF.

The chain has TRBV28 and TRBJ1-6; possibly TRBD1 for D (6 bases). From germline, CDR1 is MDHEN and CDR2 SYDVKM. This CDR3 contains 15 residues. V gave up 0 bases and J gave up 5 bases, with 8 bases separating them. For the CDR3, the DNA is TGTGCCAGCAGTTTATGGGACAGAAATAATTCACCCCTCCACTTT. Translated: CASSLWDRNNSPLHF.

The chain carries TRBV11-3 and TRBJ2-6; D ambiguous. Germline V lookup: CDR1 SGHNT, CDR2 YENEEA. The CDR3 has 15 residues. The germline V and J ends were trimmed by 8 bases and 0 bases, with 11 bases remaining between them. The CDR3 DNA sequence: TGTGCCAGCTCCACTCCTCACTCTGGGGCCAACGTCCTGACTTTC. This codes for CASSTPHSGANVLTF.

The chain combines TRBV2 with TRBJ2-7; 9 bases map to TRBD1. Trimming at V came to 5 bases and at J to 13 bases, leaving 6 bases not matched to a gene. This CDR3 has 11 amino acids. Germline-derived CDR1 and CDR2 are SNHLY and FYNNEI. The CDR3 reads CASSRRDREYF. The CDR3 DNA reads TGTGCCAGCAGTCGCCGGGACAGGGAATACTTC.

The chain has TRBV5-6 and TRBJ2-3; maybe TRBD2 (6 bases). CDR3 length: 14 residues. Deletions cut 0 bases from V and 2 bases from J, with 7 bases between. Germline loops: CDR1 SGHDT, CDR2 YYEEEE. The CDR3 is CASSLGGLTDTQYF. The CDR3 DNA reads as TGTGCCAGCAGCTTGGGGGGACTCACAGATACGCAGTATTTT.

About this clone itself: Other DNA sequences in the sample encode the same CDR3. The chain recombines TRBV5-6 with TRBJ2-7; no reliable D call. This CDR3 is built from 11 residues. Germline lookup yields CDR1 SGHDT and CDR2 YYEEEE. Trimming left V 4 bases short and J 4 bases short, with 6 bases between. The CDR3 protein is CASSLGYEQYF. The CDR3 DNA reads TGTGCCAGCAGCCTGGGTTACGAGCAGTACTTC.

The chain employs TRBV6-6 and TRBJ1-1; D gene uncertain. Trimming left V 8 bases short and J 5 bases short, with 9 bases between. This CDR3 is 11 amino acids long. Germline V gene lookup returns CDR1 MNHNY and CDR2 SVGAGI (reference sequence). This chain's CDR3 is CASSPRTEAFF. In DNA form, the CDR3 reads TGTGCCAGCTCCCCCAGGACTGAAGCTTTCTTT.

This chain joins TRBV27 and TRBJ1-2; tentative D call: TRBD1 (5 bases). The germline V gene encodes CDR1 MNHEY and CDR2 SMNVEV (reference sequence). CDR3 length: 12 amino acids. Trimming cost V 6 bases and J 11 bases, with 16 bases left between them. CDR3 in DNA: TGTGCCAGCAGGACTTGGGACGGAAAATACACCTTC. As protein: CASRTWDGKYTF.

The V call is TRBV19, the J call TRBJ1-2; D is undetermined. V gave up 2 bases and J gave up 4 bases, with 5 bases separating them. The CDR3 loop spans 12 amino acids. CDR1 and CDR2 from the germline V gene are LNHDA and SQIVND (reference sequence). The CDR3 DNA follows: TGTGCCAGTAGTATATTGGGCTATGGCTACACCTTC. This gives the protein CASSILGYGYTF.